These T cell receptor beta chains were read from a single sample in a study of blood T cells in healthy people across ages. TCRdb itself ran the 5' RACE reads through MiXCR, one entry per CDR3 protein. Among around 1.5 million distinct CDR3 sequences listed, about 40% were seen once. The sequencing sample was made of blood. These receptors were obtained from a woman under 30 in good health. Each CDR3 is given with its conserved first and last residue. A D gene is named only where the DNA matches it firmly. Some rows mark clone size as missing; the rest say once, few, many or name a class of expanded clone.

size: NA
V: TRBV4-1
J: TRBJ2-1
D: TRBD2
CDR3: CASSQESLAGEQFF
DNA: TGCGCCAGCAGCCAAGAGTCGCTAGCGGGAGAGCAGTTCTTC

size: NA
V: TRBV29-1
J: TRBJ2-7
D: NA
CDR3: CSVEWRGSNYEQCF
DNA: TGCAGCGTTGAATGGCGGGGCTCGAATTACGAGCAGTGCTTC

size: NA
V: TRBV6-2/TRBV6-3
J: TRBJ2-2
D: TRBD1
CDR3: CASSYRDRGVNGELFF
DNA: TGTGCCAGCAGTTATCGGGACAGGGGTGTAAACGGGGAGCTGTTTTTT

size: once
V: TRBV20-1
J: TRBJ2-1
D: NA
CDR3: CSARTSRNEQFF
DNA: TGCAGTGCTAGAACTTCCCGCAATGAGCAGTTCTTC

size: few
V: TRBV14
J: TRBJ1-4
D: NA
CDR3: CASSQDQDVLGEKLFF
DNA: TGTGCCAGCAGCCAAGATCAGGACGTCCTTGGTGAAAAACTGTTTTTT

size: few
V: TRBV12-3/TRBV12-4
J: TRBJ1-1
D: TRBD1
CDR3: CASSFGDRGQAFF
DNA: TGTGCCAGCAGTTTCGGGGACAGGGGCCAAGCTTTCTTT

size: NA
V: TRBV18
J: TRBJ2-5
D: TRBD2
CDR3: CASSPKGQAGLVETQYF
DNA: TGTGCCAGCTCACCAAAGGGGCAAGCGGGATTGGTCGAGACCCAGTACTTC

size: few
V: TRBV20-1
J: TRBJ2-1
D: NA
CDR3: CSARMAGSSNNEQFF
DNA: TGCAGTGCTAGAATGGCGGGGAGCTCAAACAATGAGCAGTTCTTC

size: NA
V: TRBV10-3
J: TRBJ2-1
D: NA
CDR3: CAITSSGGNEQFF
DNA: TGTGCCATCACCTCCTCCGGGGGCAATGAGCAGTTCTTC

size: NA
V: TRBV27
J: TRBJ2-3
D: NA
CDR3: CASSFDNTDTQYF
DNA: TGTGCCAGCAGTTTCGACAACACAGATACGCAGTATTTT

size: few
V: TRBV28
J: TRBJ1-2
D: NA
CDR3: CASSLGTGYGYGYTF
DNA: TGTGCCAGCAGTTTAGGTACCGGGTACGGTTATGGCTACACCTTC

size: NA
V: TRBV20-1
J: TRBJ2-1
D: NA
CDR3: CSAASTVGEQFF
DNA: TGCAGTGCCGCTTCCACGGTCGGAGAGCAGTTCTTC

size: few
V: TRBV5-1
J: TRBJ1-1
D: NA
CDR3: CASSLAGQKSTEAFF
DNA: TGCGCCAGCAGCTTGGCAGGCCAGAAGAGCACTGAAGCTTTCTTT

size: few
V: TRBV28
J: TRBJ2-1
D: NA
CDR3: CASSPTGRSSYNEQFF
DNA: TGTGCCAGCAGTCCCACGGGCAGGAGCTCCTACAATGAGCAGTTCTTC

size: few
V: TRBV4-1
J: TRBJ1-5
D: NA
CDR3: CASSQGQLNQPQHF
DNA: TGTGCCAGCAGTCAGGGGCAACTGAATCAGCCCCAGCATTTT

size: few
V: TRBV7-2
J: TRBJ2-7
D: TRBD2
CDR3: CASSFDGGTYEQYF
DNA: TGTGCCAGCAGCTTTGACGGGGGGACCTACGAGCAGTACTTC

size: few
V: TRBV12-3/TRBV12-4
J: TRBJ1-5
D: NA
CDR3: CASSFTWRTDNQPQHF
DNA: TGTGCCAGCAGTTTTACATGGCGGACGGATAATCAGCCCCAGCATTTT

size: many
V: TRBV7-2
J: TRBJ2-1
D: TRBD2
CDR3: CASSLLGTSQFF
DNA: TGTGCCAGCAGCTTACTAGGGACTAGTCAGTTCTTC

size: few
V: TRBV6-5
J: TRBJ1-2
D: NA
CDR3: CASSPKVYYGYTF
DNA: TGTGCCAGCAGTCCTAAGGTGTACTATGGCTACACCTTC

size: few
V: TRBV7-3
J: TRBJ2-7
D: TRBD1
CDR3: CASSKDRDRSYEQYF
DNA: TGTGCCAGCAGCAAGGACCGGGACAGGTCCTACGAGCAGTACTTC

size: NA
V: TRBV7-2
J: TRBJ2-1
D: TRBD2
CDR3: CASSSLTGLAAYNEQFF
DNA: TGTGCCAGCAGCTCTTTAACTGGACTAGCGGCCTACAATGAGCAGTTCTTC

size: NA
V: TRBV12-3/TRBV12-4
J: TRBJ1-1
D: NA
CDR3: CASRRNLNTEAFF
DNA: TGTGCCAGCAGACGAAACCTTAACACTGAAGCTTTCTTT

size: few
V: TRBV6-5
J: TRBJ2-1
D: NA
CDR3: CASSYDQVSYNEQFF
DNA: TGTGCCAGCAGTTACGACCAGGTCTCCTACAATGAGCAGTTCTTC

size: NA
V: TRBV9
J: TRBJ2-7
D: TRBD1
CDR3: CASSVEGQGLSSYNEQYF
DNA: TGTGCCAGCAGCGTGGAAGGACAGGGATTAAGCTCCTACAATGAGCAGTACTTC

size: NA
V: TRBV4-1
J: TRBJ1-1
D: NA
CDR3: CASSQWPGGWLTEAFF
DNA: TGCGCCAGCAGCCAATGGCCCGGGGGCTGGCTCACTGAAGCTTTCTTT

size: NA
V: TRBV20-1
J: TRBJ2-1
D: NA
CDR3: CSARGSRTVYNEQFF
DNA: TGCAGTGCTAGAGGGTCGAGAACGGTCTACAATGAGCAGTTCTTC

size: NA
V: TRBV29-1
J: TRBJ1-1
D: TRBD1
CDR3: CSVEAASRQGKAFF
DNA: TGCAGCGTTGAGGCCGCTTCCCGACAGGGCAAAGCTTTCTTT

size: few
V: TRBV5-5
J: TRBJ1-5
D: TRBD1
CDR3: CASSQARGPVIQPQHF
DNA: TGTGCCAGCAGCCAAGCTAGGGGGCCCGTGATACAGCCCCAGCATTTT

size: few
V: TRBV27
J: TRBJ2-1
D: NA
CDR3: CATFGEAYNEQFF
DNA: TGTGCCACCTTCGGGGAGGCTTACAATGAGCAGTTCTTC

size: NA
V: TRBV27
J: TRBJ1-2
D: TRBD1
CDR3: CASRDRISNYGYTF
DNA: TGTGCCAGCAGGGACAGGATTTCTAACTATGGCTACACCTTC

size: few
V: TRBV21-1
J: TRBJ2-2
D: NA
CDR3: CASSKEGPNTGELFF
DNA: TGTGCCAGCAGCAAAGAAGGGCCGAACACCGGGGAGCTGTTTTTT

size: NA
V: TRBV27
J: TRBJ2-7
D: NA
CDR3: CASSFLAGEQYF
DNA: TGTGCCAGCAGTTTCCTAGCTGGCGAGCAGTACTTC

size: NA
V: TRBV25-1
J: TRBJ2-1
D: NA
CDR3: CASSEALNCNEQFF
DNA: TGTGCCAGCAGTGAAGCCTTAAACTGTAATGAGCAGTTCTTC

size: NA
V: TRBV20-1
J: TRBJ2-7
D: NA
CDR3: CSARPPARSSYEQYF
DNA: TGCAGTGCTAGGCCCCCTGCTCGAAGCTCCTACGAGCAGTACTTC

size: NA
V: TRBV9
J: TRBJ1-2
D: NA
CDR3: CASSVSGGIYGYTF
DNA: TGTGCCAGCAGCGTCAGTGGGGGCATCTATGGCTACACCTTC

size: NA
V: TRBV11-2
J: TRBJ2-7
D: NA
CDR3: CASSPRRQEPYEQYF
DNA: TGTGCCAGCAGCCCGAGGCGGCAGGAACCCTACGAGCAGTACTTC

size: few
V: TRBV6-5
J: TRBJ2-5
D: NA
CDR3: CASSDGTNQETQYF
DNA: TGTGCCAGCAGCGACGGGACCAATCAAGAGACCCAGTACTTC

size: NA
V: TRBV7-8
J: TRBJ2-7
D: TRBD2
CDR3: CVSGPRASGRLYEQYF
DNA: TGTGTCAGCGGCCCGCGGGCTAGCGGGAGACTCTACGAGCAGTACTTC

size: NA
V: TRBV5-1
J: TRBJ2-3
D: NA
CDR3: CASSIPAGTDTQYF
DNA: TGCGCCAGCAGCATCCCCGCGGGTACAGATACGCAGTATTTT

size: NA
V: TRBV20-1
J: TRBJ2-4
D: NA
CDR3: CSAFSLGVQENIQYF
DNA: TGCAGTGCTTTCTCGTTGGGGGTTCAGGAAAACATTCAGTACTTC

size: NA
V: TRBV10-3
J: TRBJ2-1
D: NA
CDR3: CAISPPDSYNEQFF
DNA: TGTGCCATCAGTCCACCCGACAGCTACAATGAGCAGTTCTTC

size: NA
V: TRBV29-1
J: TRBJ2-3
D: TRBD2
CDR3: CSVGLAATDTQYF
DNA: TGCAGCGTTGGACTAGCAGCCACAGATACGCAGTATTTT

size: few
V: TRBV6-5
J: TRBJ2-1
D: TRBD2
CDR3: CASSRWTSGDNEQFF
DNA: TGTGCCAGCAGCCGGTGGACTAGCGGAGACAATGAGCAGTTCTTC

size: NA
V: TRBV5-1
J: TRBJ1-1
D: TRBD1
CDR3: CASSTGDRGLLNTEAFF
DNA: TGCGCCAGCAGCACCGGGGACAGGGGTCTTTTGAACACTGAAGCTTTCTTT

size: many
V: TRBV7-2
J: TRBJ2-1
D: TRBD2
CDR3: CASSFTSDEQFF
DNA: TGTGCCAGCAGCTTCACTAGCGATGAGCAGTTCTTC

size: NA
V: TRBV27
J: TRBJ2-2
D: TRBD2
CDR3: CASSLWLAGNTGELFF
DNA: TGTGCCAGCAGTTTATGGCTAGCGGGGAACACCGGGGAGTTGTTTTTT

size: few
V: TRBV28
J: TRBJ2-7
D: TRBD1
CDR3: CASKLTGPYEQYF
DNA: TGTGCCAGCAAGTTGACAGGGCCCTACGAGCAGTACTTC

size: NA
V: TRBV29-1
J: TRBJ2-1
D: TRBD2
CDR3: CSVRTSGSRGYNEQFF
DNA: TGCAGCGTCCGGACTAGCGGGAGTCGCGGGTACAATGAGCAGTTCTTC

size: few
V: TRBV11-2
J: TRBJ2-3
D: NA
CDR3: CASSFRGRTPDTQYF
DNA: TGTGCCAGCAGCTTTAGGGGGAGGACCCCAGATACGCAGTATTTT

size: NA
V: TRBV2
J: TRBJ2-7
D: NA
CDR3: CASTSFYEQYF
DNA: TGTGCCAGCACCAGCTTCTACGAGCAGTACTTC

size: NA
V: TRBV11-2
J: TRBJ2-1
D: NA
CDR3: CASSSRGRGQDEQFF
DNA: TGTGCCAGCAGCTCCCGGGGGCGAGGACAGGATGAGCAGTTCTTC

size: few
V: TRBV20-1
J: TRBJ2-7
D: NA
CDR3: CSASWVGTSYNEQYF
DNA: TGCAGTGCTAGTTGGGTGGGGACCTCCTACAATGAGCAGTACTTC

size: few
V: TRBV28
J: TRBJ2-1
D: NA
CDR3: CASSLLLGYEQFF
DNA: TGTGCCAGCAGTTTATTATTGGGGTATGAGCAGTTCTTC

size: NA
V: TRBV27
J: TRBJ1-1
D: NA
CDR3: CASSGIRGSEAFF
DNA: TGTGCCAGCAGTGGGATCAGGGGTTCTGAAGCTTTCTTT

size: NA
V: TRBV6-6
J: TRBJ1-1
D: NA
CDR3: CASSARPNTEAFF
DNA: TGTGCCAGCAGTGCCCGGCCGAACACTGAAGCTTTCTTT